This TCR beta chain comes out of a study of control samples from healthy donors and cancer patients. Sequenced by immunoSEQ multiplex PCR; TCRdb stores in-frame clones only, minus some. The table shows 260,000 or so clones, with roughly 87% occurring only once. Germline lookup yields CDR1 ENHRY and CDR2 SYGVKD. The germline V and J ends were trimmed by 5 bases and 0 bases, with 13 bases remaining between them. This CDR3 has 15 amino acids. The V gene is TRBV10-3, the J gene TRBJ1-1; D is unclear. This receptor was obtained from a woman aged 60-75 years with lung cancer. Sequencing input: PBMCs. CDR3 in amino acids: CAISPAWSVNTEAFF. Written as DNA, the CDR3 is TGTGCCATCAGTCCCGCGTGGTCGGTGAACACTGAAGCTTTCTTT.